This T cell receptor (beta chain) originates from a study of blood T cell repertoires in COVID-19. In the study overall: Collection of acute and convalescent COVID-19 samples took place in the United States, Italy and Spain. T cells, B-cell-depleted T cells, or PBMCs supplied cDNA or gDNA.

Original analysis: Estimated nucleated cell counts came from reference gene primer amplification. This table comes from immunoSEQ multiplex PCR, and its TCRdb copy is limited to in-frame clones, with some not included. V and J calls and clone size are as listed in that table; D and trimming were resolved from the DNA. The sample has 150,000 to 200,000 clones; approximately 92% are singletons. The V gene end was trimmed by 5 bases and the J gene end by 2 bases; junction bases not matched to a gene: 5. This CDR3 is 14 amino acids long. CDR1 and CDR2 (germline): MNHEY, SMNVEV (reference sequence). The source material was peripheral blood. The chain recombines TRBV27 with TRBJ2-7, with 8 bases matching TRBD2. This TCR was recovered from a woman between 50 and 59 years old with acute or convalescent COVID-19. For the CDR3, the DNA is TGTGCCAGCAGTCTTAGCGGGATGACCTACGAGCAGTACTTC. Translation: CASSLSGMTYEQYF.